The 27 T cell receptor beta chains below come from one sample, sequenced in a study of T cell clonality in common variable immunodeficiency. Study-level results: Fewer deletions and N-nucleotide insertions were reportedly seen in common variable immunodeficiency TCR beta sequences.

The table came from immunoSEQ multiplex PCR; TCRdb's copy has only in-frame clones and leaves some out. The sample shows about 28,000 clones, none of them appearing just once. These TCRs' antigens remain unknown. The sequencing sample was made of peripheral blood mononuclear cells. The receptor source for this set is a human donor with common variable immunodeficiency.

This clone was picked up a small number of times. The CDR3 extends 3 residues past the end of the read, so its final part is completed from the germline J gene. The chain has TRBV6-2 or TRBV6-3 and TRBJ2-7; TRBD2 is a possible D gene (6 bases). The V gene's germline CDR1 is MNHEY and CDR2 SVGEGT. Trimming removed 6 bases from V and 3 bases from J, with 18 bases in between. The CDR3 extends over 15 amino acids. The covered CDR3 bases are TGTGCCAGCAGCTCACTTTCGACTAGTATCTACGAG. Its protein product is CASSSLSTSIYE. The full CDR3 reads CASSSLSTSIYEQYF.

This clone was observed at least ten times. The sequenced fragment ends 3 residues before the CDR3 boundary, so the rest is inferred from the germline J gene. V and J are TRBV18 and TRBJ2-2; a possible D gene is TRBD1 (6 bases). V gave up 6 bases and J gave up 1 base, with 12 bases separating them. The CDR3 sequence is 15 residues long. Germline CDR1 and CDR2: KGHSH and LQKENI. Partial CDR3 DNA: TGTGCCAGCTCCCGGCAGGGGAGGAACACCGGGGAG. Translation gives CASSRQGRNTGE. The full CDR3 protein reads CASSRQGRNTGELFF. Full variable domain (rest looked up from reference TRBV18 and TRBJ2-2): NAGVMQNPRHLVRRRGQEARLRCSPMKGHSHVYWYRQLPEEGLKFMVYLQKENIIDESGMPKERFSAEFPKEGPSILRIQQVVRGDSAAYFCASSRQGRNTGELFFGEGSRLTVL.

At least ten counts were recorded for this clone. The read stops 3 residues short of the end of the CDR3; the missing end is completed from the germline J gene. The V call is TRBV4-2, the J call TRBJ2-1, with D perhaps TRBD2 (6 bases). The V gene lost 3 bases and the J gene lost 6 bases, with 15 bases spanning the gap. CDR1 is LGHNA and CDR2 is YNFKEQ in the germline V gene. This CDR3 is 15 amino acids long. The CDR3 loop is CASSHGLDGGNEQFF. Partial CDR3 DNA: TGTGCCAGCAGCCATGGACTGGACGGGGGCAATGAG.

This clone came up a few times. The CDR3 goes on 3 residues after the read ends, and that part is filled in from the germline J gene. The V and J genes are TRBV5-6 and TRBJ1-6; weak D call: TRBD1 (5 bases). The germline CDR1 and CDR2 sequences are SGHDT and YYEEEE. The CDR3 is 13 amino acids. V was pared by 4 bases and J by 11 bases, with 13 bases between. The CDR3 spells CASSLYRIPPLHF. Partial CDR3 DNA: TGTGCCAGCAGCCTGTACAGGATTCCACCC.

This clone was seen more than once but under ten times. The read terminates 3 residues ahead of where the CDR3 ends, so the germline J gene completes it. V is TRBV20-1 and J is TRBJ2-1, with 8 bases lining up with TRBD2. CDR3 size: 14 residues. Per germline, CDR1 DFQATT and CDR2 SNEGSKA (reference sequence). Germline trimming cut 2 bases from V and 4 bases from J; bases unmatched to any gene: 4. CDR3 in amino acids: CSARISGGYNEQFF. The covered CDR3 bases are TGCAGTGCTAGAATCAGCGGGGGTTACAATGAG.

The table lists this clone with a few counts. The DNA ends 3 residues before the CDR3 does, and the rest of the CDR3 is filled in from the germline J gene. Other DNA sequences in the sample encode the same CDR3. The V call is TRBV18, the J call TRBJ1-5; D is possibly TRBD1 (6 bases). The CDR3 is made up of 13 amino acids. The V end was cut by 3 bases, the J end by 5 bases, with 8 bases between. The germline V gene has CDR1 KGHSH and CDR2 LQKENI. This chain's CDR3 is CASSPGGDQPQHF. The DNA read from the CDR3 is TGTGCCAGCTCACCTGGGGGCGATCAGCCC.

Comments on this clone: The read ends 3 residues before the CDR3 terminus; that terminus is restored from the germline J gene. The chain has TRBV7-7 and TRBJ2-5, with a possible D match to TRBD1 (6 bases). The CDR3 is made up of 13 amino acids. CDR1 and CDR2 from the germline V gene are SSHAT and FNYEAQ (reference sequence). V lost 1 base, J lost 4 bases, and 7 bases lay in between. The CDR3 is CASSLGTAETQYF. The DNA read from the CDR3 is TGTGCCAGCAGCTTAGGGACAGCAGAGACC.

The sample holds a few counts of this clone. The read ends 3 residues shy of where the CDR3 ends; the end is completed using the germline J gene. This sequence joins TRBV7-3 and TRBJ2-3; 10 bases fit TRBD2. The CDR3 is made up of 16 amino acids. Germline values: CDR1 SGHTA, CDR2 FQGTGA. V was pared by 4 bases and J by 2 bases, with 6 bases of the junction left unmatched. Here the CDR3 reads CASSSYSGGNTDTQYF. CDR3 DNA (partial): TGTGCCAGCAGCTCTTATAGCGGGGGGAACACAGATACG.

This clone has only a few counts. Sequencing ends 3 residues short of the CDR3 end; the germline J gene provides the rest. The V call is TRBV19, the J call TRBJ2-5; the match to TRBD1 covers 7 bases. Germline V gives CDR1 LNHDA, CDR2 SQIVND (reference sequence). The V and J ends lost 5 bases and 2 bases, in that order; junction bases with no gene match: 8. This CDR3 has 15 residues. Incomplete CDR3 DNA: TGTGCCAGTAGTTCCCTTGGCAGGGGGCAAGAGACC. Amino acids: CASSSLGRGQET. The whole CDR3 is CASSSLGRGQETQYF.

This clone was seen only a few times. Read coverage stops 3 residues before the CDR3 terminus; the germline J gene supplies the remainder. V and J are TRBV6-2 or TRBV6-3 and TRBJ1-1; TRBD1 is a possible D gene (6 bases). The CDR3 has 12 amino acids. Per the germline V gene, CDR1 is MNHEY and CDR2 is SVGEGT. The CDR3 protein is CASSWGRGEAFF. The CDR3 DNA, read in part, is TGTGCCAGCAGTTGGGGAAGGGGGGAA.

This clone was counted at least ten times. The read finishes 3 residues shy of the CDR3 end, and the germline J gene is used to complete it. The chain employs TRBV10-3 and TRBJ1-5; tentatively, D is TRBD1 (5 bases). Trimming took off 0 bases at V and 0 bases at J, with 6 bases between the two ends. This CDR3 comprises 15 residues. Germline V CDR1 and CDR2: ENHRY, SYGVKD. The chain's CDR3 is CAISESRDSNQPQHF. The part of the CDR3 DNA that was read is TGTGCCATCAGTGAGTCCAGGGATAGCAATCAGCCC.

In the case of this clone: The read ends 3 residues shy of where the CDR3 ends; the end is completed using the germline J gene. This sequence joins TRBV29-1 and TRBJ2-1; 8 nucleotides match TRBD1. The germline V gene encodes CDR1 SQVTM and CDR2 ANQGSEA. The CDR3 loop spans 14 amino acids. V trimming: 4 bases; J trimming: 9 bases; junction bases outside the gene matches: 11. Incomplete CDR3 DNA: TGCAGCGTTGGCCTAGGGACAGGTCCTGGTGAG. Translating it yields CSVGLGTGPGE. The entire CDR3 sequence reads CSVGLGTGPGEQFF.

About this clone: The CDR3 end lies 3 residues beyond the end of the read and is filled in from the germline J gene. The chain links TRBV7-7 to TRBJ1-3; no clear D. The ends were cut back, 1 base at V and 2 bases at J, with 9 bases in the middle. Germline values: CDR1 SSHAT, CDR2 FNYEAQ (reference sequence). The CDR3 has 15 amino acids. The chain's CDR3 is CASSLGSGAGNTIYF. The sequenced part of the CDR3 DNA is TGTGCCAGCAGCTTAGGTTCAGGAGCTGGAAACACC.

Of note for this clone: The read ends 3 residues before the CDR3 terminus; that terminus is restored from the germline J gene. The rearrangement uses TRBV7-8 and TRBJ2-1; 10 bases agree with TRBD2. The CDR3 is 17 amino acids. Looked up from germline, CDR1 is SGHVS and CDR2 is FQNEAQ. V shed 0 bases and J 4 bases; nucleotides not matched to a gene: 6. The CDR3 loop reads CASSLALAGHLYNEQFF. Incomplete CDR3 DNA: TGTGCCAGCAGCTTAGCACTAGCGGGGCACTTATACAATGAG. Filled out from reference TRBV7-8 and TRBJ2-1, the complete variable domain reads GAGVSQSPRYKVAKRGQDVALRCDPISGHVSLFWYQQALGQGPEFLTYFQNEAQLDKSGLPSDRFFAERPEGSVSTLKIQRTQQEDSAVYLCASSLALAGHLYNEQFFGPGTRLTVL.

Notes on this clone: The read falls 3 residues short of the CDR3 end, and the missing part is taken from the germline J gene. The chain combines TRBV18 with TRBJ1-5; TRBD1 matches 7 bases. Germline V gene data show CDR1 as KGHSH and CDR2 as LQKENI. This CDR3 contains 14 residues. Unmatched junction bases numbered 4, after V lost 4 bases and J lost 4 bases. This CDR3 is CASSLQGQNQPQHF. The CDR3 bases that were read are TGTGCCAGCTCACTCCAGGGACAGAATCAGCCC. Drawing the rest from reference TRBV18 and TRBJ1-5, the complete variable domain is NAGVMQNPRHLVRRRGQEARLRCSPMKGHSHVYWYRQLPEEGLKFMVYLQKENIIDESGMPKERFSAEFPKEGPSILRIQQVVRGDSAAYFCASSLQGQNQPQHFGDGTRLSIL.

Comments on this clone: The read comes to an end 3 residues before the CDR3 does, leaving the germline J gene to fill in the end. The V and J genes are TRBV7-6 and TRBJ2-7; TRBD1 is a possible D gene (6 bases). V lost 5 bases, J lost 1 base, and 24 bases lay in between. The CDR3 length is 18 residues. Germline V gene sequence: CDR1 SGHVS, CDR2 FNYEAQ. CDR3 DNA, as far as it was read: TGTGCCAGCAGCCCTCTTGGGGCCACCACAGGGAGATCCTACGAG. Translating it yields CASSPLGATTGRSYE. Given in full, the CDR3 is CASSPLGATTGRSYEQYF.

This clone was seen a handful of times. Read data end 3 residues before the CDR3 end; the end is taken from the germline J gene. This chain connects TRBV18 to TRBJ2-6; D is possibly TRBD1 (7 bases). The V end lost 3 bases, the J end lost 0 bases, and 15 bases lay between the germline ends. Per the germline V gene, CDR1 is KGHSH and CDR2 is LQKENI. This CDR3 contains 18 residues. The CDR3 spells CASSPANRGGSGANVLTF. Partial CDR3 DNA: TGTGCCAGCTCACCTGCGAACAGGGGAGGCTCTGGGGCCAACGTC.

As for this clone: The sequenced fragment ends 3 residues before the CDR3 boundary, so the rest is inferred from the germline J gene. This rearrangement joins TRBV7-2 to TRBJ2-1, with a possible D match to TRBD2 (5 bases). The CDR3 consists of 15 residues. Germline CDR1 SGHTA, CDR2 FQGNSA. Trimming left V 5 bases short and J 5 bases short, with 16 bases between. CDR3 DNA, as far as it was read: TGTGCCAGCAGCCAGACGGGGAGCAAAAACAATGAG. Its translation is CASSQTGSKNNE. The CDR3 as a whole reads CASSQTGSKNNEQFF. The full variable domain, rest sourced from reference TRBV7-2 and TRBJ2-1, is GAGVSQSPSNKVTEKGKDVELRCDPISGHTALYWYRQSLGQGLEFLIYFQGNSAPDKSGLPSDRFSAERTGGSVSTLTIQRTQQEDSAVYLCASSQTGSKNNEQFFGPGTRLTVL.

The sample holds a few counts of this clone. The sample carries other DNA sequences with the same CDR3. CDR3 in amino acids: CASSLREGDTQYF. The DNA read from the CDR3 is TGTGCCAGCAGCTTAAGGGAGGGGGATACG. The V gene is TRBV7-3, the J gene TRBJ2-3, with 7 bases fitting TRBD2. The read terminates 3 residues before the CDR3 end, so the remaining end is supplied by the germline J gene. The CDR3 runs to 13 residues. Trimming took 1 base from V and 6 from J; bases not matched to a gene: 1. Germline assignment: CDR1 SGHTA and CDR2 FQGTGA.

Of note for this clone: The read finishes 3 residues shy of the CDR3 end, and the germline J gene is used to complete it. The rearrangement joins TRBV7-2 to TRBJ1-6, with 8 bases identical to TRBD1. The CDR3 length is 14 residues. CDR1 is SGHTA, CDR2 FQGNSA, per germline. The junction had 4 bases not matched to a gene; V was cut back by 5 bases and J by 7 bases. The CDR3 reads CASSPQGANSPLHF. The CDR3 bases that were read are TGTGCCAGCAGCCCCCAGGGGGCGAATTCACCC. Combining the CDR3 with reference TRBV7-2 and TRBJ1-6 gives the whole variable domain GAGVSQSPSNKVTEKGKDVELRCDPISGHTALYWYRQSLGQGLEFLIYFQGNSAPDKSGLPSDRFSAERTGGSVSTLTIQRTQQEDSAVYLCASSPQGANSPLHFGNGTRLTVT.

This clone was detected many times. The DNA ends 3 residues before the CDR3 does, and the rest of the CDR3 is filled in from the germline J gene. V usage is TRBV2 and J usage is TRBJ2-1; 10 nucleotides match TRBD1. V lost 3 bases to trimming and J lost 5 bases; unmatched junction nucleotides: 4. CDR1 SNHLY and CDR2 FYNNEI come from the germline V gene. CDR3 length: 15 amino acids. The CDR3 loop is CASSDEGQGHNEQFF. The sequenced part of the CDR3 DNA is TGTGCCAGCAGTGACGAGGGACAGGGGCACAATGAG.

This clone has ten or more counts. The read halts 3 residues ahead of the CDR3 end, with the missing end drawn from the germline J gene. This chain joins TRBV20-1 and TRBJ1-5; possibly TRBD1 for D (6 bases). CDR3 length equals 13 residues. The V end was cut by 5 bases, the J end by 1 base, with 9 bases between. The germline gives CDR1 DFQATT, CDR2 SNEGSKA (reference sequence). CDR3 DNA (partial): TGCAGTGCTCTGGGACACAGCAATCAGCCC. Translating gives CSALGHSNQP. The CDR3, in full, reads CSALGHSNQPQHF.

The CDR3 sequence is CASSLERGPGTQYF. CDR3 DNA, as far as it was read: TGTGCCAGCAGCTTAGAGCGGGGCCCTGGTACG. The rearrangement joins TRBV7-2 to TRBJ2-3; 7 bases are shared with TRBD2. The read terminates 3 residues ahead of where the CDR3 ends, so the germline J gene completes it. After removal of 1 base from V and 8 bases from J, the junction contained 6 bases not matched to a gene. From germline, CDR1 is SGHTA and CDR2 FQGNSA. The CDR3 has 14 residues.

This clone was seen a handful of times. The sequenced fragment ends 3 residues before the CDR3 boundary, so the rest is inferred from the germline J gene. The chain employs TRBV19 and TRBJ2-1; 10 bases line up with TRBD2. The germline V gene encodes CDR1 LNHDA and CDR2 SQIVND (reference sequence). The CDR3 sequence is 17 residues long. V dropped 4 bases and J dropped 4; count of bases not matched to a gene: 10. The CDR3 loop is CASSTLGSGGVYNEQFF. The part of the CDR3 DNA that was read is TGTGCCAGTAGTACACTAGGAAGCGGGGGGGTTTACAATGAG.

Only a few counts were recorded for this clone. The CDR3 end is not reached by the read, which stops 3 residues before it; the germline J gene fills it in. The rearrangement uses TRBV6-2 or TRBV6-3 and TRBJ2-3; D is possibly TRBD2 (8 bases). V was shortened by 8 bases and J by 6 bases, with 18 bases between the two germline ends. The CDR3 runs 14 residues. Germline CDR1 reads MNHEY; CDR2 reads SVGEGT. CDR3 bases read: TGTGCCAGCTGGGACAGCGGGGGCCCCGATACG. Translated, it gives CASWDSGGPDT. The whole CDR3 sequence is CASWDSGGPDTQYF.

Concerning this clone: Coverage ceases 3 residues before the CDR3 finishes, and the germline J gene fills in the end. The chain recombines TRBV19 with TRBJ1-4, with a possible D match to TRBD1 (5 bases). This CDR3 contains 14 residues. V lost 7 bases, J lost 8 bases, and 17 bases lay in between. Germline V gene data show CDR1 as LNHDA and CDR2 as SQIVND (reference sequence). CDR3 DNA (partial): TGTGCCAGTATCGCCCAGGGAATAAAGGAAAAA. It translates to CASIAQGIKEK. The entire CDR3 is CASIAQGIKEKLFF.

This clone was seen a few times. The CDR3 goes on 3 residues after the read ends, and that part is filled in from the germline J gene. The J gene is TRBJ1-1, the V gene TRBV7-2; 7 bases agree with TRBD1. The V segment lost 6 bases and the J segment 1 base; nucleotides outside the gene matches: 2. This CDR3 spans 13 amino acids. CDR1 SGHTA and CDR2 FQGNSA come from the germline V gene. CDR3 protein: CASRRTGNTEAFF. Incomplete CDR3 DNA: TGTGCCAGCAGGCGGACAGGGAACACTGAA.